This TCR beta chain was observed in a study of regulatory T cells in long-lasting Graves disease. This clonotype was counted between two and nine times. To make TCR beta libraries, researchers used iRepertoire HTBI primers and Arm-PCR of CDR3 regions. One entry per CDR3 protein, called by TCRdb with MiXCR from the multiplex PCR reads. This repertoire shows approximately 360,000 distinct CDR3 sequences, 20% to 25% found once; its top ten account for 25% to 30%. Time point defined: persistent/refractory GD, antithyroid drugs over 5 years with positive TRAb. PBMCs provided the RNA from which the TCR library was made. CDR3 length equals 14 residues. Germline V gene lookup returns CDR1 DFQATT and CDR2 SNEGSKA (reference sequence). Trimming left V 4 bases short and J 6 bases short, with 15 bases between.

The source of this sequence is a woman aged 35 to 49 with Graves disease. This specimen consisted of peripheral blood mononuclear cells (PBMCs), obtained when the disease was refractory, from a patient treated with antithyroid drugs. V usage is TRBV20-1 and J usage is TRBJ2-2, with D unclear. CDR3 in amino acids: CSAKSPRSSGELFF. CDR3 nucleotides: TGCAGTGCTAAATCCCCTCGAAGTTCCGGGGAGCTGTTTTTT.